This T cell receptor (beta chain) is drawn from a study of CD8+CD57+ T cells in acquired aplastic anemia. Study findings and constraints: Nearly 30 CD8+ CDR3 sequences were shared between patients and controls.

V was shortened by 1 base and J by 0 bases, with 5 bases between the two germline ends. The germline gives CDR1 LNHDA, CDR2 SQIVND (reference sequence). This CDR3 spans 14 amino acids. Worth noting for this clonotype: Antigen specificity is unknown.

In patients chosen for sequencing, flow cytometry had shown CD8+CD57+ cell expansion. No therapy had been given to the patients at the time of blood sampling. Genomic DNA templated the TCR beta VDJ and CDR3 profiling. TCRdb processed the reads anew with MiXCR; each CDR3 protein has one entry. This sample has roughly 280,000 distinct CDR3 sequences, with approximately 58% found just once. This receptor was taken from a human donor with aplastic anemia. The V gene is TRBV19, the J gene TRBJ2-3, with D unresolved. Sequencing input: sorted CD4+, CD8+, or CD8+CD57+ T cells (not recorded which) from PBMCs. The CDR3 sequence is CASSIVHSTDTQYF. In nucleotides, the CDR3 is TGTGCCAGTAGTATAGTACACAGCACAGATACGCAGTATTTT.